This is a list of T cell receptor beta chains from one sample in a study of identical twins. TCRdb re-analysed the 5' RACE reads in MiXCR, keeping a single row per CDR3 protein. The sample lists hundreds of thousands of distinct CDR3 sequences, under 9% occurring once. This sample was shared with a second study, whose subject was yellow fever vaccine responses in identical twins.

The sequenced sample was PBMCs. The receptors here all came from a woman aged 18-29 years in good health. Both conserved end residues are part of each CDR3. The D gene is left open where the match is weak. Rows give clone size only sometimes, using once, few, many, or a class for an expanded clone.

>TRBD2|TRBV13|TRBJ2-1|-
TGTGCCAGCAGCCCATCAGCGGGAGTCGGATACAATGAGCAGTTCTTC
CASSPSAGVGYNEQFF
>TRBD2|TRBV11-2|TRBJ2-3|-
TGTGCCAGCAGTTGGCAGTCGGGAGAGCGGGGAATACCAGATACGCAGTATTTT
CASSWQSGERGIPDTQYF
>TRBD1|TRBV18|TRBJ2-5|-
TGTGCCAGCTCACTGGAAGCCGACAGGGTCGAGACCCAGTACTTC
CASSLEADRVETQYF
>-|TRBV4-2|TRBJ1-4|-
TGTGCCAGCAGCCAAGAACAAGGGATGGATGAAAAACTGTTTTTT
CASSQEQGMDEKLFF
>-|TRBV10-3|TRBJ1-2|many
TGTGCCATCACAGCGGAACTAGCTAACTATGGCTACACCTTC
CAITAELANYGYTF
>-|TRBV4-1|TRBJ1-2|-
TGCGCCAGCAGCCAGACCCCCTTCTATGGCTACACCTTC
CASSQTPFYGYTF
>TRBD2|TRBV3-1|TRBJ2-5|few
TGTGCCAGCAGCCAAAGCGGGAGAGGGGAAGAGACCCAGTACTTC
CASSQSGRGEETQYF
>-|TRBV28|TRBJ1-5|many
TGTGCCAGCAGTTTCCCAGGGGTTGAGCAGCCCCAGCATTTT
CASSFPGVEQPQHF
>-|TRBV6-2/TRBV6-3|TRBJ2-2|few
TGTGCCAGCAGAGGGGGGCGGTACGGGGAGCTGTTTTTT
CASRGGRYGELFF
>TRBD2|TRBV3-1|TRBJ2-1|few
TGTGCCAGCAGCCAAGAAGCCCCGACTAGCGGATGGGGGGGCGGGGCGGATGAGCAGTTCTTC
CASSQEAPTSGWGGGADEQFF
>-|TRBV11-2|TRBJ2-1|-
TGTGCCAGCAGCTTACGGTTCGGATACAATGAGCAGTTCTTC
CASSLRFGYNEQFF
>-|TRBV7-9|TRBJ2-2|many
TGTGCCAGCAGCTTAGCGCTTAGTTCGGAGGTTTCCGGGGAGCTGTTTTTT
CASSLALSSEVSGELFF
>TRBD1|TRBV11-2|TRBJ2-5|-
TGTGCCAGCAGCTTAAATGTCAGGGGGACCGGAGAGACCCAGTACTTC
CASSLNVRGTGETQYF
>-|TRBV7-9|TRBJ2-6|few
TGTGCCAGCAGCCGGATCGGTTCTCTCGGGGCCAACGTCCTGACTTTC
CASSRIGSLGANVLTF
>-|TRBV7-8|TRBJ2-1|-
TGTGCCAGCAGACCTCGATTCGGCGGCTACAATGAGCAGCTCTTC
CASRPRFGGYNEQLF
>TRBD1|TRBV20-1|TRBJ1-5|many
TGCAGTGCCAGGGGGGGATCCAATAGCAATCAGCCCCAGCATTTT
CSARGGSNSNQPQHF
>-|TRBV5-1|TRBJ1-6|many
TGCGCCAGCAGCTTGGGCACCACGGGGGGGATTTCACCCCTCCACTTT
CASSLGTTGGISPLHF
>-|TRBV5-1|TRBJ2-7|many
TGCGCCAGCAGCTGGAACAGGGTTCGCGAGCAGTACTTC
CASSWNRVREQYF
>-|TRBV28|TRBJ2-1|few
TGTGCCAGCAGTTTGATGGGGGCTTCCCCCAATGAGCAGTTCTTC
CASSLMGASPNEQFF
>-|TRBV12-3/TRBV12-4|TRBJ2-3|-
TGTGCCAGCAGTTTATGGGAGTACACAGATACGCAGTATTTT
CASSLWEYTDTQYF
>TRBD2|TRBV3-1|TRBJ2-5|-
TGTGCCAGCAGCCAGACGGCTTTGGGGGAGGGAGGGACCCAGTACTTC
CASSQTALGEGGTQYF
>TRBD1|TRBV5-5|TRBJ2-5|many
TGTGCCAGCAGTACCGGGACAGGGGAAAGCCGACAAGAGACCCAGTACTTC
CASSTGTGESRQETQYF